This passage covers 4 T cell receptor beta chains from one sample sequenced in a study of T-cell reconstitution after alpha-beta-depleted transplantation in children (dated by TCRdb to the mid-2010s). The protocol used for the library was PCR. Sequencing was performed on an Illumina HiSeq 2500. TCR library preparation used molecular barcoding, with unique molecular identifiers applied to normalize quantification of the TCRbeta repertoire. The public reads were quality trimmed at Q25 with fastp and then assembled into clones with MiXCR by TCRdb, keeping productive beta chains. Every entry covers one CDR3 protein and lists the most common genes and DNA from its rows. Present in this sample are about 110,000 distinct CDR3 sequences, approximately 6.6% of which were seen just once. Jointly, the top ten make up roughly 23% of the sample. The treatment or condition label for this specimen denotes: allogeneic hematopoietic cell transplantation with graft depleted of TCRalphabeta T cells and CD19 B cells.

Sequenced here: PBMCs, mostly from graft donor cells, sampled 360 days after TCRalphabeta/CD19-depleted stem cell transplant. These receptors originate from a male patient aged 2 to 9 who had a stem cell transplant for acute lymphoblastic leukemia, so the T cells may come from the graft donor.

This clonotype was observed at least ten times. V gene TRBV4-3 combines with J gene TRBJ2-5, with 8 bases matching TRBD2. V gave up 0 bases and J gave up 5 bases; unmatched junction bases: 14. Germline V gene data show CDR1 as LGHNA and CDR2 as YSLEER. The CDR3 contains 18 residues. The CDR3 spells CASSQDGVGTSRVETQYF. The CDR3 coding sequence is TGCGCCAGCAGCCAAGATGGGGTAGGGACTAGTAGGGTGGAGACCCAGTACTTC.

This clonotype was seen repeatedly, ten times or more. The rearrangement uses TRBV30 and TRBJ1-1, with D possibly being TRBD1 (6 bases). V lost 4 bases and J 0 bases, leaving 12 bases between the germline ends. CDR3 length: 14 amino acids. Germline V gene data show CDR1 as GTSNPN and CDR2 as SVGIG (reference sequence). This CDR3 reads CAWIRGLVNTEAFF. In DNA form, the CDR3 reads TGTGCCTGGATCCGGGGGCTGGTGAACACTGAAGCTTTCTTT.

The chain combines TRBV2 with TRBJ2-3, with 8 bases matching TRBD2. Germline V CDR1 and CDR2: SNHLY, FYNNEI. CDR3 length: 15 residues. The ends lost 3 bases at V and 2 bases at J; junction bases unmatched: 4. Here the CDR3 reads CASSDPAGDTDTQYF. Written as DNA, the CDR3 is TGTGCCAGCAGTGACCCAGCGGGGGACACAGATACGCAGTATTTT.

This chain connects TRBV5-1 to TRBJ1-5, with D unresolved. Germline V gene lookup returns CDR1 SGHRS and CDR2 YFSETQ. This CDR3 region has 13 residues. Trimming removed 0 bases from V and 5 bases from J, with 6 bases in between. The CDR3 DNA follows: TGCGCCAGCAGCTTGGGCCCTTATCAGCCCCAGCATTTT. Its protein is CASSLGPYQPQHF.